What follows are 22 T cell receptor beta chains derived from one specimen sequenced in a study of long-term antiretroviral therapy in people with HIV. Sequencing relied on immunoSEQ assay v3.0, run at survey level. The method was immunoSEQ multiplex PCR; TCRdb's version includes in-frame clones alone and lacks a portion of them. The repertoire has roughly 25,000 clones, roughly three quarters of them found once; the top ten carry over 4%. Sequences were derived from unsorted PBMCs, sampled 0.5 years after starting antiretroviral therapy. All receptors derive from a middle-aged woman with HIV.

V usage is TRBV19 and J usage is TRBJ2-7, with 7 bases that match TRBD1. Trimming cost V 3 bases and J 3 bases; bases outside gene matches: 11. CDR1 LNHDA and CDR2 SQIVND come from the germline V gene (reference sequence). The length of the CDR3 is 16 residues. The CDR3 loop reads CASSIWHRDRIYEQYF. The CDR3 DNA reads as TGTGCCAGTAGTATTTGGCACCGGGACAGAATCTACGAGCAGTACTTC.

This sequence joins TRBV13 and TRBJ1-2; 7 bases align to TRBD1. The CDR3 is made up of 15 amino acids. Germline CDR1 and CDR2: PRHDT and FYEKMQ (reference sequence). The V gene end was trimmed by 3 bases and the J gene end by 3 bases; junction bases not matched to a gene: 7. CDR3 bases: TGTGCCAGCAGCTTGCGGCAGGGGGAACACTATGGCTACACCTTC. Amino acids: CASSLRQGEHYGYTF.

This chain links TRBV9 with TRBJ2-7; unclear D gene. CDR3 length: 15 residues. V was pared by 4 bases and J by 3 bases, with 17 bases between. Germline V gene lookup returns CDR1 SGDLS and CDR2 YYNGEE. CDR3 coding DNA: TGTGCCAGCAGCCGAAGGACGGAAGAAATCTACGAGCAGTACTTC. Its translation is CASSRRTEEIYEQYF. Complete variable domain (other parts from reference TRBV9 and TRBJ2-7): DSGVTQTPKHLITATGQRVTLRCSPRSGDLSVYWYQQSLDQGLQFLIQYYNGEERAKGNILERFSAQQFPDLHSELNLSSLELGDSALYFCASSRRTEEIYEQYFGPGTRLTVT.

For the CDR3, the DNA is TGTGCCATCATGGATTCCGGGGCCGGGGAGCTGTTTTTT. This encodes CAIMDSGAGELFF. The J gene is TRBJ2-2, the V gene TRBV10-3; D is possibly TRBD2 (5 bases). Trimming shortened V by 7 bases and J by 6 bases, and 12 bases separated the two germline ends. The CDR3 has 13 amino acids. Germline loops: CDR1 ENHRY, CDR2 SYGVKD.

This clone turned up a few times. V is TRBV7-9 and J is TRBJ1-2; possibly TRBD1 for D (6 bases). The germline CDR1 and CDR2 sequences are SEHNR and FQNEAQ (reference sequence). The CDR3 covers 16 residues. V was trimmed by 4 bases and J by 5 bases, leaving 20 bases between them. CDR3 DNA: TGTGCCAGCAGCTCCTCCCCCGACGGGGGCGCTTATGGCTACACCTTC. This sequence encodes CASSSSPDGGAYGYTF.

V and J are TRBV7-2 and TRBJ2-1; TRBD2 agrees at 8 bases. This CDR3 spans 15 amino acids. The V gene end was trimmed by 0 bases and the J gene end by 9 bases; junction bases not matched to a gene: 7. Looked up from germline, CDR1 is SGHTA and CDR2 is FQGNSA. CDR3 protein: CASSLARGGRSEQFF. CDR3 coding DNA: TGTGCCAGCAGCTTAGCTCGGGGGGGGAGAAGTGAGCAGTTCTTC.

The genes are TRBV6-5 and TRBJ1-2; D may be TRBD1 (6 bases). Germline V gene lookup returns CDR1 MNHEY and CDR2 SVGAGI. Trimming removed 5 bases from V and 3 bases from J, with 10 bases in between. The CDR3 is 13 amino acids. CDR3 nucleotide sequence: TGTGCCAGCAGTCCAGGGGCCGACTATGGCTACACCTTC. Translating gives CASSPGADYGYTF.

CDR3 DNA: TGTGCCACCAGCGGGATCCGGGACTGGCGTTCACCCCTCCACTTT. This gives the protein CATSGIRDWRSPLHF. This rearrangement joins TRBV15 to TRBJ1-6; tentative D call: TRBD1 (5 bases). Trimming removed 5 bases at V and 9 bases at J, with 17 bases between. CDR1 and CDR2 from the germline V gene are LNHNV and YYDKDF (reference sequence). This CDR3 comprises 15 residues.

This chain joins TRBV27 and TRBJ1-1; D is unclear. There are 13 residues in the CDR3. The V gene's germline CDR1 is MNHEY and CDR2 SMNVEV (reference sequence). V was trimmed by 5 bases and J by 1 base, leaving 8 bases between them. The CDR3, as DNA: TGTGCCAGCAGTCGTAGTGGGAACACTGAAGCTTTCTTT. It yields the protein CASSRSGNTEAFF.

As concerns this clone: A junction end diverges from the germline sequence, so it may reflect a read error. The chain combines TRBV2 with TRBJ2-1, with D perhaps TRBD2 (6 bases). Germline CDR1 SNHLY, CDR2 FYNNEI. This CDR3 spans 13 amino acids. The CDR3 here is CASSRDSNNEQFF. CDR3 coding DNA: TGTGCCAGCAGTCGGGACTCCAACAATGAGCAGTTCTTC.

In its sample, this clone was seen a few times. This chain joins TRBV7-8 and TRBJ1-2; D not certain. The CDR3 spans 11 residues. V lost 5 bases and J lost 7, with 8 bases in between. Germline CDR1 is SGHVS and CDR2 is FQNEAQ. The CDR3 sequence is CASSPLRGYTF. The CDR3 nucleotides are TGTGCCAGCAGCCCCCTGCGTGGCTACACCTTC.

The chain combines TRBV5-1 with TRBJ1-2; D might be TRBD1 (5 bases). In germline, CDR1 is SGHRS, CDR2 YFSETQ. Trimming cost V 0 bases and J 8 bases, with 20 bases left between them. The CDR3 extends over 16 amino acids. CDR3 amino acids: CASSLDPGKSFGGYTF. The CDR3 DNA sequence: TGCGCCAGCAGCTTGGATCCAGGGAAATCTTTTGGGGGCTACACCTTC.

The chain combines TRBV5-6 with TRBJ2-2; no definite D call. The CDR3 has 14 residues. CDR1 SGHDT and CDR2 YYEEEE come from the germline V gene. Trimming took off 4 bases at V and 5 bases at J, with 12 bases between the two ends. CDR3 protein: CASSPGDRTGELFF. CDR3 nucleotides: TGTGCCAGCAGCCCAGGAGACCGGACCGGGGAGCTGTTTTTT.

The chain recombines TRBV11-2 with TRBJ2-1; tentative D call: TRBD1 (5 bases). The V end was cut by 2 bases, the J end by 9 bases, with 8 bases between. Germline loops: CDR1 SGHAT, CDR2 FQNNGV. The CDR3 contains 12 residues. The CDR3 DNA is TGTGCCAGCAGCTTACAGGGCGGTGAGCAGTTCTTC. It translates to CASSLQGGEQFF.

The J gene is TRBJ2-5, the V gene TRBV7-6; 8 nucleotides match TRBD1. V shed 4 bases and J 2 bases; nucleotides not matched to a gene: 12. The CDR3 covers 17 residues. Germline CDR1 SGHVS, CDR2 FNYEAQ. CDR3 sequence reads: CASSSDRAGRVQETQYF. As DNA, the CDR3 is TGTGCCAGCAGCTCGGACAGGGCAGGGCGGGTGCAAGAGACCCAGTACTTC.

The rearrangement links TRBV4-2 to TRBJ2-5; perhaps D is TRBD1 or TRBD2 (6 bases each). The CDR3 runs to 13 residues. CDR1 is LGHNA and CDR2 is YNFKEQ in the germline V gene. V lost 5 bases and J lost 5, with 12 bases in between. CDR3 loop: CASSEGGRETQYF. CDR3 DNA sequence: TGTGCCAGCAGCGAGGGGGGTAGGGAGACCCAGTACTTC.

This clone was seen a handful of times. The CDR3 loop reads CASSTGLAVNNEQFF. CDR3 coding DNA: TGTGCCAGCAGTACGGGACTAGCGGTTAACAATGAGCAGTTCTTC. This chain connects TRBV27 to TRBJ2-1; 11 positions agree with TRBD2. The CDR3 spans 15 residues. V shed 5 bases and J 5 bases; nucleotides not matched to a gene: 5. Germline V CDR1 and CDR2: MNHEY, SMNVEV (reference sequence).

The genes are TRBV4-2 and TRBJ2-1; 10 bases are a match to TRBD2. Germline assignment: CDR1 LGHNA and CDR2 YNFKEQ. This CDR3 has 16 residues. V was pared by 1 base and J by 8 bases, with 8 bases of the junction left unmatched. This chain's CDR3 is CASSQGAGGFVDEQFF. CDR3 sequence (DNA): TGTGCCAGCAGCCAAGGAGCGGGGGGGTTCGTGGATGAGCAGTTCTTC.

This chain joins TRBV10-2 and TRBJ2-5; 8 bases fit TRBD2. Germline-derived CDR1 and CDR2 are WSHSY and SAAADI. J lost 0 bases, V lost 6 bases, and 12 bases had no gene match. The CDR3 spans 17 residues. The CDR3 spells CASRASGGAPYQETQYF. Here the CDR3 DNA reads TGCGCCAGCAGAGCCTCCGGGGGGGCCCCGTACCAAGAGACCCAGTACTTC.

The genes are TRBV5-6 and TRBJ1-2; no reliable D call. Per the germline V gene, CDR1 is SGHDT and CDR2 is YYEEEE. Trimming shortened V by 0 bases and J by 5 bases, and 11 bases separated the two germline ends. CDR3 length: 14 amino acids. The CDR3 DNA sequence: TGTGCCAGCAGCTTGGTAAGGCAGTCATATGGCTACACCTTC. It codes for CASSLVRQSYGYTF.

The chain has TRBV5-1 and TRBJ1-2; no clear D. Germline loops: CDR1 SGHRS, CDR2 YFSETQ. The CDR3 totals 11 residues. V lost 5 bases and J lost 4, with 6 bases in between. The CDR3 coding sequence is TGCGCCAGCAGGTTGCTCTATGGCTACACCTTC. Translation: CASRLLYGYTF.

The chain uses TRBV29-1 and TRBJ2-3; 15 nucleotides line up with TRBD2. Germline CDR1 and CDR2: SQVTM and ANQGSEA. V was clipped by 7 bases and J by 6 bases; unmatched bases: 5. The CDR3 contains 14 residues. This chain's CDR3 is CSATGTSGGDTQYF. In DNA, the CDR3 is TGCAGCGCGACCGGGACTAGCGGGGGGGATACGCAGTATTTT.